The clone carrying this T cell receptor (beta chain) appeared a single time. What it binds is unknown. These data belong to a study of T-cell memory formation after mild COVID-19. Study-wide points: Day 15 to 85 contracting clones showed balanced CD4/CD8; later expanders leaned CD4+.

One entry per CDR3 protein results from TCRdb running MiXCR on the 5' RACE reads. The data contain 50,000 or so distinct CDR3 sequences, approximately 9% of them singletons. Germline CDR1 and CDR2: SGHTA and FQGNSA. Trimming shortened V by 4 bases and J by 1 base, and 10 bases separated the two germline ends. The CDR3 length is 14 residues. The clonotype comes from an adult woman who had mild COVID-19 (a few samples of this study predate the infection). Cell type and time point are not known. The chain links TRBV7-2 to TRBJ2-5, with a weak D call TRBD2 (5 bases). The sample taken for sequencing was PBMCs or a T cell subset sorted from them (not recorded which). The chain's CDR3 is CASSWSGGQETQYF. The CDR3 DNA is TGTGCCAGCAGCTGGAGTGGAGGCCAAGAGACCCAGTACTTC.